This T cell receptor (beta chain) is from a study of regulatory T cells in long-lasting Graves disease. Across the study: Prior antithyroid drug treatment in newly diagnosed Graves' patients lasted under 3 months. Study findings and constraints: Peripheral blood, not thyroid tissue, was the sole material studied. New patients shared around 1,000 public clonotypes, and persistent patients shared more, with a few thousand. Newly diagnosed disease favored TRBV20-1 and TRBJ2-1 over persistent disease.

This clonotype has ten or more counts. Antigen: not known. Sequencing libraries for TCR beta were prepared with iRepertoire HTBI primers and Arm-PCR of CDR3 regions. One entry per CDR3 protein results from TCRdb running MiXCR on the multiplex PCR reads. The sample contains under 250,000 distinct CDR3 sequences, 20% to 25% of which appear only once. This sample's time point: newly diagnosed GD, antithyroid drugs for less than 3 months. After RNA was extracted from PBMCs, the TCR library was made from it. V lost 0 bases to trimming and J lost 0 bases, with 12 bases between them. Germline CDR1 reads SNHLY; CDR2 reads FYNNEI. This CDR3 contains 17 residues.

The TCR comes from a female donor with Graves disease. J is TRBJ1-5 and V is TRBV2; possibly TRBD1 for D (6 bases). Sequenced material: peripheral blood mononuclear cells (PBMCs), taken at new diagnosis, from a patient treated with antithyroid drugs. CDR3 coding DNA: TGTGCCAGCAGTGAAGCGGGGGCCCAGGGTAGCAATCAGCCCCAGCATTTT. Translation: CASSEAGAQGSNQPQHF.